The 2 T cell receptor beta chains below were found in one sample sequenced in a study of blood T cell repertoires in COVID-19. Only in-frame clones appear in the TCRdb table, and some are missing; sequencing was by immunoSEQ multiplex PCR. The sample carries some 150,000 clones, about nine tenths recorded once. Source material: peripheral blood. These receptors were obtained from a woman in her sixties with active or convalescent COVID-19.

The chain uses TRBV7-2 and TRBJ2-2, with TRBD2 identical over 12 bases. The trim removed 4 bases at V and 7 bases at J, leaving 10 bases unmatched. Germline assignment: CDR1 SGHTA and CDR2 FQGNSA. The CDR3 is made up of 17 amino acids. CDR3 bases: TGTGCCAGCAGCTCACGGACTAGCGGGATCATAGGCGGGGAGCTGTTTTTT. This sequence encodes CASSSRTSGIIGGELFF.

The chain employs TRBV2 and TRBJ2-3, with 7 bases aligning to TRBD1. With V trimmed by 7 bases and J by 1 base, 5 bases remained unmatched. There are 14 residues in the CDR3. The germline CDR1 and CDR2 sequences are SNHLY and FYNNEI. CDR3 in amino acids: CASIKGAGTDTQYF. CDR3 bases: TGTGCCAGCATAAAGGGGGCCGGCACAGATACGCAGTATTTT.